Below are 20 T cell receptor beta chains sequenced from a single sample in a study of Ad26.COV2.S vaccination and SARS-CoV-2 variants. Assay: immunoSEQ multiplex PCR; the TCRdb copy retains only in-frame clones and omits some. The sample contains about 680,000 clones, around 92% of which appear only once. Described treatment: around 19 received Ad26.COV2.S at low or high dose, single or two shots; 5 received placebo; per-sample allocation not given. Material that was analyzed had been drawn on day 63 after the first vaccine or placebo injection. The sequencing used peripheral blood, collected in a trial of Ad26.COV2.S vaccine versus placebo. The receptors shown here come from a person aged 18-60 years who received the Ad26.COV2.S COVID-19 vaccine or a placebo.

The rearrangement links TRBV5-1 to TRBJ2-7; 14 positions agree with TRBD2. The CDR3 loop spans 17 amino acids. V lost 5 bases and J lost 2; bases outside the gene matches: 9. Germline CDR1 SGHRS, CDR2 YFSETQ. The CDR3 DNA reads TGCGCCAGCAGTCCCGGACTAGCGGGAGGCTTCACCTACGAGCAGTACTTC. Translating it yields CASSPGLAGGFTYEQYF.

The CDR3 DNA reads as TGTGCCACCAGCAGAGACATACCCAACTATGGCTACACCTTC. It codes for CATSRDIPNYGYTF. The V and J genes are TRBV15 and TRBJ1-2; D is unclear. The V gene lost 0 bases and the J gene lost 2 bases, with 7 bases spanning the gap. The CDR3 is 14 amino acids. Germline V gene data show CDR1 as LNHNV and CDR2 as YYDKDF (reference sequence).

The rearrangement links TRBV18 to TRBJ2-7, with 8 bases lining up with TRBD1. Germline V CDR1 and CDR2: KGHSH, LQKENI. The CDR3 has 14 residues. Trimming removed 1 base from V and 7 bases from J; junction bases left unmatched: 6. The CDR3 coding sequence is TGTGCCAGCTCACCACGGGACAGGACTGGGGAGCAGTACTTC. Its protein is CASSPRDRTGEQYF.

This clone was observed a single time. The chain combines TRBV10-3 with TRBJ2-5, with D unresolved. CDR3 size: 11 residues. V shed 10 bases and J shed 2 bases, with 8 bases lying between them. The V gene's germline CDR1 is ENHRY and CDR2 SYGVKD. CDR3 nucleotides: TGTGCCACCGGCCCACAAGAGACCCAGTACTTC. Its translation: CATGPQETQYF.

The J gene is TRBJ1-6, the V gene TRBV6-5, with D tentatively TRBD1 (6 bases). With 2 bases removed from V and 7 bases from J, the gap between germline ends came to 12 bases. The CDR3 contains 15 residues. In germline, CDR1 is MNHEY, CDR2 SVGAGI. The CDR3 DNA is TGTGCCAGCAGTTACGAGGGGGTTCCAAATTCACCCCTCCACTTT. Translated: CASSYEGVPNSPLHF.

This sequence joins TRBV27 and TRBJ1-1; no definite D call. CDR3 length: 14 amino acids. Germline lookup yields CDR1 MNHEY and CDR2 SMNVEV (reference sequence). V lost 2 bases to trimming and J lost 0 bases, with 7 bases between them. In DNA form, the CDR3 reads TGTGCCAGCAGTTTAAAAAGGGTGAACACTGAAGCTTTCTTT. This codes for CASSLKRVNTEAFF.

The chain is built from TRBV3-1 (or the pseudogene TRBV3-2) and TRBJ2-7; D is undetermined. The CDR3 has 12 amino acids. V lost 5 bases and J 6 bases, leaving 11 bases between the germline ends. Germline V gives CDR1 LGHDT, CDR2 YNNKEL (reference sequence). The CDR3 coding sequence is TGTGCCAGCAGCTCCCAGGTCGCCGAGCAGTACTTC. Translating gives CASSSQVAEQYF.

This chain uses TRBV30 with TRBJ1-4; D is unclear. Deletions cut 0 bases from V and 8 bases from J, with 13 bases between. The CDR3 has 14 residues. CDR1 GTSNPN and CDR2 SVGIG come from the germline V gene (reference sequence). CDR3: CAWSVLGIREKLFF. CDR3 DNA sequence: TGTGCCTGGAGTGTACTAGGGATTAGGGAAAAACTGTTTTTT.

This sequence joins TRBV18 and TRBJ2-1; TRBD2 matches at 8 bases. Per germline, CDR1 KGHSH and CDR2 LQKENI. The CDR3 has 15 residues. With 6 bases clipped from V and 2 bases from J, the junction kept 6 bases outside the gene matches. The CDR3 sequence: CASSPGGGTYNEQFF. In nucleotides, the CDR3 is TGTGCCAGCTCGCCCGGGGGGGGGACCTACAATGAGCAGTTCTTC.

In this sample, this clone turned up a few times. The chain couples TRBV5-1 to TRBJ1-5; D is unresolved. V lost 4 bases, J lost 1 base, and 12 bases lay in between. CDR1 SGHRS and CDR2 YFSETQ come from the germline V gene. The CDR3 spans 15 residues. CDR3 bases: TGCGCCAGCAGCCCCTTCGGGTCGAGCAATCAGCCCCAGCATTTT. Amino acid sequence: CASSPFGSSNQPQHF.

The V gene is TRBV6-5, the J gene TRBJ2-7; the D gene could be TRBD1 or TRBD2 (5 bases each). V dropped 6 bases and J dropped 2 bases, with 17 bases sitting between them. This CDR3 contains 15 residues. The germline gives CDR1 MNHEY, CDR2 SVGAGI. CDR3 protein: CASSPRRDGTYEQYF. CDR3 DNA: TGTGCCAGCAGCCCGCGCCGGGACGGCACCTACGAGCAGTACTTC.

This clone appeared a few times. Other DNA variants within this sample encode the same CDR3. This chain links TRBV30 with TRBJ2-5; D remains unclear. Germline V lookup: CDR1 GTSNPN, CDR2 SVGIG (reference sequence). The CDR3 consists of 11 residues. The ends were cut back, 0 bases at V and 4 bases at J, with 3 bases in the middle. The CDR3: CAWSVVETQYF. The CDR3 coding sequence is TGTGCCTGGAGTGTAGTAGAGACCCAGTACTTC.

The chain recombines TRBV6-5 with TRBJ1-5; D uncertain. Germline assignment: CDR1 MNHEY and CDR2 SVGAGI. This CDR3 is 15 amino acids long. V was clipped by 0 bases and J by 4 bases, with 10 bases between them. The CDR3 DNA is TGTGCCAGCAGTTACTCTGTACTTGGAAATCAGCCCCAGCATTTT. It specifies CASSYSVLGNQPQHF.

The gene calls are TRBV18 and TRBJ1-2; D not resolved. V shed 6 bases and J shed 2 bases, with 10 bases lying between them. The CDR3 totals 13 residues. Germline values: CDR1 KGHSH, CDR2 LQKENI. This CDR3 is CASSEGSNYGYTF. The CDR3 coding sequence is TGTGCCAGCTCCGAGGGCTCAAACTATGGCTACACCTTC.

The rearrangement joins TRBV7-2 to TRBJ2-1; D gene unclear. The CDR3 has 14 amino acids. CDR1 and CDR2 from the germline V gene are SGHTA and FQGNSA. V lost 6 bases to trimming and J lost 4 bases, with 13 bases between them. The CDR3: CASSAASLYNEQFF. CDR3 DNA sequence: TGTGCCAGCAGTGCCGCTTCCCTTTACAATGAGCAGTTCTTC.

This clone has only a few counts. J is TRBJ1-5 and V is TRBV4-1, with a tentative D call TRBD1 (6 bases). This CDR3 is built from 15 residues. Germline CDR1 is MGHRA and CDR2 is YSYEKL. V lost 2 bases and J lost 3, with 11 bases in between. Here the CDR3 DNA reads TGCGCCAGCAGCCAACAACAGGGCCTCAATCAGCCCCAGCATTTT. Encoded protein: CASSQQQGLNQPQHF.

The V gene is TRBV6-5, the J gene TRBJ2-7, with D possibly being TRBD1 (6 bases). The germline gives CDR1 MNHEY, CDR2 SVGAGI. V dropped 3 bases and J dropped 0 bases, with 15 bases sitting between them. The CDR3 totals 16 residues. The CDR3 loop reads CASSYGEGVISYEQYF. CDR3 DNA sequence: TGTGCCAGCAGTTATGGAGAGGGGGTTATCTCCTACGAGCAGTACTTC.

This sequence joins TRBV30 and TRBJ1-3; D call uncertain. There are 13 residues in the CDR3. V was cut by 4 bases and J by 2 bases, with 9 bases left in between. CDR1 is GTSNPN, CDR2 SVGIG, per germline (reference sequence). The CDR3 protein is CAWNSGAGNTIYF. The CDR3 DNA sequence: TGTGCCTGGAACTCTGGAGCTGGAAACACCATATATTTT.

The V and J genes are TRBV18 and TRBJ2-7; TRBD2 matches at 10 bases. V shed 6 bases, J shed 2 bases, and the junction held 7 bases outside the gene matches. In germline, CDR1 is KGHSH, CDR2 LQKENI. The CDR3 length is 15 residues. The CDR3 region is CASSPALAGTYEQYF. The CDR3 DNA follows: TGTGCCAGCTCCCCTGCACTAGCGGGAACCTACGAGCAGTACTTC.

This sequence joins TRBV7-6 and TRBJ1-4, with 9 positions matching TRBD1. The CDR3 has 15 amino acids. Germline V gene data show CDR1 as SGHVS and CDR2 as FNYEAQ. J was trimmed by 8 bases and V by 5 bases; bases with no gene match: 9. CDR3 in amino acids: CASSPRTGASEKLFF. The CDR3 region has the DNA TGTGCCAGCAGCCCTCGGACAGGGGCGAGCGAAAAACTGTTTTTT.